The next 16 T cell receptor beta chains were all read from a single sample in a study of cytotoxic CD8 clonotypes in ibrutinib-treated CLL. Measured with immunoSEQ multiplex PCR; TCRdb has only the in-frame clones, and not every one. The table includes a few hundred thousand clones, less than 75% detected once. The source was PBMCs, collected after 24 months of ibrutinib treatment. These receptors were obtained from a human donor with chronic lymphocytic leukemia.

The chain joins TRBV30 to TRBJ1-3, with D unresolved. Trimming removed 0 bases from V and 0 bases from J, with 6 bases in between. In germline, CDR1 is GTSNPN, CDR2 SVGIG (reference sequence). The CDR3 is made up of 14 amino acids. DNA of the CDR3: TGTGCCTGGAGTGTAGGGAGCTCTGGAAACACCATATATTTT. This encodes CAWSVGSSGNTIYF.

This clone came up a few times. The rearrangement links TRBV28 to TRBJ1-1, with 7 bases identical to TRBD1. The CDR3 length is 12 residues. The germline V gene encodes CDR1 MDHEN and CDR2 SYDVKM. J gave up 9 bases and V 5 bases, and 6 bases lay outside the gene matches. Written as DNA, the CDR3 is TGTGCCAGCAGTCCTCGACAGGGTAAAGCTTTCTTT. As protein: CASSPRQGKAFF.

The table lists this clone with a few counts. V gene TRBV27 combines with J gene TRBJ1-4, with D tentatively TRBD1 (5 bases). V lost 3 bases to trimming and J lost 14 bases, with 10 bases between them. The germline V gene encodes CDR1 MNHEY and CDR2 SMNVEV (reference sequence). CDR3 size: 11 residues. The CDR3 region has the DNA TGTGCCAGCAGTTTGGGAGGGGATCTGTTTTTT. It translates to CASSLGGDLFF. The whole variable domain, filled in from reference TRBV27 and TRBJ1-4, reads EAQVTQNPRYLITVTGKKLTVTCSQNMNHEYMSWYRQDPGLGLRQIYYSMNVEVTDKGDVPEGYKVSRKEKRNFPLILESPSPNQTSLYFCASSLGGDLFFGSGTQLSVL.

The chain uses TRBV28 and TRBJ2-1, with no clear D. V lost 2 bases and J 2 bases, leaving 7 bases between the germline ends. The germline CDR1 and CDR2 sequences are MDHEN and SYDVKM. The CDR3 runs to 14 residues. CDR3 in amino acids: CASSLGIAYNEQFF. The CDR3 bases are TGTGCCAGCAGTTTAGGTATCGCCTACAATGAGCAGTTCTTC.

This clone occurred a few times. The genes are TRBV11-2 and TRBJ2-7, with D perhaps matching TRBD2 (6 bases). Trimming took off 0 bases at V and 3 bases at J, with 15 bases between the two ends. CDR1 and CDR2 (germline): SGHAT, FQNNGV. The CDR3 is 16 amino acids. CDR3 in amino acids: CASSLDGVARDYEQYF. The DNA of the CDR3 is TGTGCCAGCAGCTTAGATGGAGTAGCGCGGGACTACGAGCAGTACTTC.

This sequence joins TRBV7-8 and TRBJ1-2; D remains ambiguous. Germline-derived CDR1 and CDR2 are SGHVS and FQNEAQ. The CDR3 length is 15 residues. V was pared by 3 bases and J by 7 bases, with 18 bases between. The CDR3 coding sequence is TGTGCCAGCAGCTTCACATCCAAAACGCGAGCTGGCTACACCTTC. Translation gives CASSFTSKTRAGYTF.

This clone was counted only a few times. The chain combines TRBV19 with TRBJ1-2; possibly TRBD1 for D (5 bases). Germline V lookup: CDR1 LNHDA, CDR2 SQIVND (reference sequence). V shed 3 bases and J shed 5 bases, with 13 bases lying between them. This CDR3 is built from 14 residues. In DNA form, the CDR3 reads TGTGCCAGTAGTATTATCGACAGCCCATATGGCTACACCTTC. It codes for CASSIIDSPYGYTF.

The chain links TRBV4-3 to TRBJ2-3, with D uncertain. V was shortened by 3 bases and J by 1 base, with 11 bases between the two germline ends. This CDR3 has 15 residues. CDR1 and CDR2 from the germline V gene are LGHNA and YSLEER. The CDR3 sequence: CASSQLGARTDTQYF. Written as DNA, the CDR3 is TGCGCCAGCAGCCAGCTTGGCGCCCGCACAGATACGCAGTATTTT.

This clone was detected once. This sequence joins TRBV18 and TRBJ2-1, with 11 bases matching TRBD1. Germline trimming cut 3 bases from V and 7 bases from J; bases unmatched to any gene: 5. This CDR3 has 15 amino acids. CDR1 is KGHSH and CDR2 is LQKENI in the germline V gene. Written as DNA, the CDR3 is TGTGCCAGCTCACCGGTAGGACAGGGGGCGAATGAGCAGTTCTTC. It translates to CASSPVGQGANEQFF.

The chain employs TRBV7-2 and TRBJ2-1; maybe TRBD1 (5 bases). The CDR3 spans 15 residues. V lost 3 bases, J lost 6 bases, and 15 bases lay in between. Looked up from germline, CDR1 is SGHTA and CDR2 is FQGNSA. CDR3 DNA: TGTGCCAGCAGCTTCATCCAGGGCTTGGGCAATGAGCAGTTCTTC. Its translation: CASSFIQGLGNEQFF. Based on the CDR3 plus reference TRBV7-2 and TRBJ2-1, the full variable domain is GAGVSQSPSNKVTEKGKDVELRCDPISGHTALYWYRQSLGQGLEFLIYFQGNSAPDKSGLPSDRFSAERTGGSVSTLTIQRTQQEDSAVYLCASSFIQGLGNEQFFGPGTRLTVL.

The rearrangement links TRBV7-2 to TRBJ1-4; D is uncertain. Trimming took off 1 base at V and 5 bases at J, with 8 bases between the two ends. This CDR3 spans 14 amino acids. From germline, CDR1 is SGHTA and CDR2 FQGNSA. CDR3 amino acids: CASSLGEGNEKLFF. In DNA, the CDR3 is TGTGCCAGCAGCTTAGGGGAAGGAAATGAAAAACTGTTTTTT.

This chain connects TRBV10-1 to TRBJ2-5; the D is unclear. From germline, CDR1 is WNHNN and CDR2 SYGVQD (reference sequence). The CDR3 runs to 11 residues. Trimming removed 8 bases from V and 5 bases from J, with 9 bases in between. The CDR3 spells CASSSGETQYF. CDR3 bases: TGCGCCAGCTCGTCTGGGGAGACCCAGTACTTC.

The chain links TRBV27 to TRBJ2-7, with no clear D. Trimming removed 4 bases at V and 3 bases at J, with 13 bases between. The CDR3 spans 14 residues. The germline gives CDR1 MNHEY, CDR2 SMNVEV (reference sequence). This CDR3 reads CASSSSIVGYEQYF. The CDR3 DNA follows: TGTGCCAGCAGTTCCTCAATCGTGGGCTACGAGCAGTACTTC.

The chain has TRBV6-1 and TRBJ2-7; 8 bases fit TRBD2. The V and J ends lost 4 bases and 4 bases, in that order; junction bases with no gene match: 6. Per the germline V gene, CDR1 is MNHNS and CDR2 is SASEGT. The CDR3 sequence is 14 residues long. The CDR3 nucleotides are TGTGCCAGCAGTGCGATCGGGACTAGTTACGAGCAGTACTTC. Its protein is CASSAIGTSYEQYF.

V and J are TRBV30 and TRBJ2-7, with D hard to call. Germline assignment: CDR1 GTSNPN and CDR2 SVGIG (reference sequence). This CDR3 is 13 amino acids long. V lost 8 bases to trimming and J lost 6 bases, with 20 bases between them. The CDR3 sequence: CARNLRGGGEQYF. The CDR3 DNA reads as TGTGCCAGAAATCTCCGAGGCGGTGGCGAGCAGTACTTC.

This clone was picked up a small number of times. CDR3 in DNA: TGTGCCAGCTCACCAGGTCTTACAGGGTCCTGGGTCGAGCAGTACTTC. Protein sequence: CASSPGLTGSWVEQYF. The chain couples TRBV18 to TRBJ2-7, with a tentative D call TRBD1 (6 bases). Deletions cut 2 bases from V and 6 bases from J, with 20 bases between. The CDR3 loop spans 16 amino acids. Germline V CDR1 and CDR2: KGHSH, LQKENI. The full variable domain, rest sourced from reference TRBV18 and TRBJ2-7, is NAGVMQNPRHLVRRRGQEARLRCSPMKGHSHVYWYRQLPEEGLKFMVYLQKENIIDESGMPKERFSAEFPKEGPSILRIQQVVRGDSAAYFCASSPGLTGSWVEQYFGPGTRLTVT.